This T cell receptor (beta chain) appears in the sequencing data of a study of beta chain features in type 1 diabetes. The study's findings and limits: Small HLA sub-analyses could not settle whether HLA shapes TCRB rearrangement.

Isolated RNA was reverse transcribed in full, so expressed TCRB transcripts were sequenced. Assay: immunoSEQ multiplex PCR; the TCRdb copy retains only in-frame clones and omits some. The data show 850,000 to 900,000 clones, about a sixth seen once. Regarding this clone: Its cognate antigen is unknown.

The CDR3 covers 14 residues. V was cut by 5 bases and J by 9 bases, with 20 bases left in between. Looked up from germline, CDR1 is SGHVS and CDR2 is FQNEAQ. Sequences were obtained from naive CD4+ T cells from blood. The V and J genes are TRBV7-8 and TRBJ2-7, with D perhaps TRBD2 (6 bases). The origin of this receptor is a woman aged 18 to 35 in good health. CDR3 loop: CASSTQLIGGLQYF. The CDR3, as DNA: TGTGCCAGCAGCACCCAACTAATTGGGGGGTTGCAGTACTTC.